This entry is about one T cell receptor (beta chain). Using immunoSEQ multiplex PCR, the repertoire was profiled, and TCRdb retains in-frame clones only, with some absent. The sample lists just under 45,000 clones, 85% to 90% occurring once. This entry belongs to a study of PD-L1 blockade in urothelial cancer. Study-level background: It was at 3 weeks (second dose) and 6 weeks after treatment start that blood was analyzed. Blood samples contained a median about 150,000 T cells.

Germline lookup yields CDR1 SGHTA and CDR2 FQGNSA. CDR3 length: 13 amino acids. V was clipped by 2 bases and J by 2 bases, with 6 bases between them. The V and J genes are TRBV7-2 and TRBJ1-2; D not certain. The source is a woman aged 55-69 years with urothelial cancer. Here the sequenced sample was PBMCs, taken around atezolizumab (anti-PD-L1) treatment. The CDR3 nucleotides are TGTGCCAGCAGCTTATTCGTCAACTATGGCTACACCTTC. It is translated as CASSLFVNYGYTF.